A selection of T cell receptor beta chains follows, all from one sample in a study of T cells in Graves' hyperthyroidism and ophthalmopathy. TCRdb used MiXCR to reprocess the multiplex PCR reads, holding one entry per CDR3 protein. This table holds approximately 640,000 distinct CDR3 sequences, roughly a sixth found once. Sequences were obtained from blood. These receptors originate from a man aged 50-60 years with Graves' hyperthyroidism. Both conserved end residues are part of each CDR3. D genes are given only for firm matches. Where a row states a size, it is once, few, many or the class of an expanded clone; other rows omit it.

v_call	d_call	j_call	clone_size	cdr3_nt	cdr3_aa
TRBV28	-	TRBJ1-5	-	TGTGCCAGCAGTTTTAACAAAAATCAGCCCCAGCATTTT	CASSFNKNQPQHF
TRBV20-1	-	TRBJ2-7	-	TGCAGTGCTCCCGGGGTGGTGAAGTTCGAGCAGTACTTC	CSAPGVVKFEQYF
TRBV28	-	TRBJ2-3	many	TGTGCCAGCAGTTTACTCGGTATAATGTCAGATACGCAGTATTTT	CASSLLGIMSDTQYF
TRBV12-3/TRBV12-4	-	TRBJ1-1	-	TGTGCCAGCAGTTTCTTTGTCGAGAACACTGAAGCTTTCTTT	CASSFFVENTEAFF
TRBV4-3	-	TRBJ1-2	-	TGCGCCAGCAGCCAAGATTCGAAAACCGGCTATGGCTACACCTTC	CASSQDSKTGYGYTF
TRBV13	-	TRBJ2-7	many	TGTGCCAGCAGCTTAAAGGGAGAGCAGTACTTC	CASSLKGEQYF
TRBV6-5	-	TRBJ1-2	many	TGTGCCAGCAGTTACTCGAATCAGCACAGGGACTATGGCTACACCTTC	CASSYSNQHRDYGYTF
TRBV6-1	TRBD1	TRBJ1-2	few	TGTGCCAGCAGAGAGACAGGGTTCCTGGGCTACACCTTC	CASRETGFLGYTF
TRBV27	-	TRBJ2-7	few	TGTGCCAGCAGCCCGCTAGAAACCTACGAGCAGTACTTC	CASSPLETYEQYF
TRBV29-1	TRBD1	TRBJ1-2	-	TGCAGCGTTGAGAGAGGGGGCGTGAGGGGCTACACCTTC	CSVERGGVRGYTF
TRBV29-1	-	TRBJ1-1	few	TGCAGCGTTGGGCGGTCGGGTTCAGCTTTCTTT	CSVGRSGSAFF
TRBV2	-	TRBJ1-4	many	TGTGCCAGCAGACTACGACAAAATCCGGCGGAAAAACTGTTTTTT	CASRLRQNPAEKLFF
TRBV28	-	TRBJ1-2	many	TGTGCCAGCGCATCAGCAGGGGAGGATTTAGGAGGCTACACCTTC	CASASAGEDLGGYTF
TRBV5-1	TRBD1	TRBJ2-2	-	TGCGCCAGCCGTTCGACAGGGGACTCCGGGGAGCTGTTTTTT	CASRSTGDSGELFF
TRBV12-5	-	TRBJ1-2	many	TGTGCTAGTGGTTTGTACGGGGGATCATATGGCTACACCTTC	CASGLYGGSYGYTF
TRBV7-9	-	TRBJ2-6	few	TGTGCCAGCAGCTTAGGTAGGGGGATCTCTGGAGCCAACGTCCTGACTTTC	CASSLGRGISGANVLTF
TRBV12-3/TRBV12-4	TRBD1	TRBJ1-5	many	TGTGCCAGCAGTTTAGAACAGGGGAACAATCAGCCCCAGCATTTT	CASSLEQGNNQPQHF
TRBV28	TRBD2	TRBJ2-1	-	TGTGCCAGCAGCCTAGGCCTCTTAGCGGGAGGGAATGAGCAGTTCTTC	CASSLGLLAGGNEQFF
TRBV7-2	-	TRBJ2-3	many	TGTGCCAGCAGCCAAATAGGCCCCCAAGCAGATACGCAGTATTTT	CASSQIGPQADTQYF
TRBV28	-	TRBJ1-1	few	TGTGCCAGCAGTCCCCGGGTCTTCAGCCGGAACACTGAAGCTTTCTTT	CASSPRVFSRNTEAFF
TRBV11-3	-	TRBJ2-1	few	TGTGCCAGCAGCCTCGGGACGCGGTCCTACAATGAGCAGTTCTTC	CASSLGTRSYNEQFF
TRBV12-3/TRBV12-4	TRBD1	TRBJ1-1	many	TGTGCCAGCAGCATACGACAGGGAGTGTACACTGAAGCTTTCTTT	CASSIRQGVYTEAFF
TRBV27	TRBD2	TRBJ2-7	many	TGTGCCAGCAGTCCACACCCGGGACTAGCGGGCCCTTCCACCTACGAGCAGTACTTC	CASSPHPGLAGPSTYEQYF
TRBV12-3/TRBV12-4	-	TRBJ1-2	many	TGTGCCAGCAGTCTAACCCCACCGCTTGGCTATGGCTACACCTTC	CASSLTPPLGYGYTF
TRBV7-2	-	TRBJ1-3	many	TGTGCCAGCAGCTACACTAGGGACACTGGAAACACCATATATTTT	CASSYTRDTGNTIYF